This is a list of T cell receptor beta chains from one sample in a study of cytomegalovirus exposure and HLA in healthy donors. TCRdb's copy holds only in-frame clones and misses some; the assay was immunoSEQ multiplex PCR. Of approximately 180,000 clones listed, just under 80% are singletons. Sequencing was carried out using PBMCs. These receptors all stem from a woman in her 50s in good health and CMV-seropositive. The CDR3 runs from the conserved cysteine through the conserved F or W. D genes are given only for firm matches. Rows give clone size only sometimes, using once, few, many, or a class for an expanded clone.

J gene	clone size	V gene	D gene	CDR3 DNA	CDR3 protein
TRBJ2-5	-	TRBV6-1	-	TGTGCCAGCAGTGGGGACTTTTTAGGGACCCAGTACTTC	CASSGDFLGTQYF
TRBJ1-5	few	TRBV28	TRBD1	TGTGCCAGCAGTCTTACAGGGGTCGGGCAGCCCCAGCATTTT	CASSLTGVGQPQHF
TRBJ1-1	-	TRBV18	-	TGTGCCAGCTCACCAGGAGTTGAAGCTTTCTTT	CASSPGVEAFF
TRBJ2-1	few	TRBV5-1	TRBD1	TGCGCCAGCAGCGGGACAGGGGTGGAGAATGAGCAGTTCTTC	CASSGTGVENEQFF
TRBJ2-7	few	TRBV5-1	-	TGCGCCAGCAGGGAAGGCAGGGGTTACGAGCAGTACTTC	CASREGRGYEQYF
TRBJ2-1	-	TRBV9	-	TGTGCCAGCAGCGTTGAAGGGGATACCCTTGGAGATGAGCAGTTCTTC	CASSVEGDTLGDEQFF
TRBJ1-1	-	TRBV7-6	TRBD1	TGTGCCAGCAGCTTAGCCGCTGGTGGGACAGCTTTTTTT	CASSLAAGGTAFF
TRBJ2-7	-	TRBV27	-	TGTGCCAGCAGTTTTTCGATCGGTACCCTAACCTACGAGCAGTACTTC	CASSFSIGTLTYEQYF
TRBJ1-4	once	TRBV19	-	TGTGCCAGTACCATGGGGGGGGCCCTTGGGGAAAAACTGTTTTTT	CASTMGGALGEKLFF
TRBJ2-2	-	TRBV28	-	TGTGCCAGCAGTTTCCCGACAGGCCACCTGAACACCGGGGAGCTGTTTTTT	CASSFPTGHLNTGELFF
TRBJ2-1	-	TRBV30	-	TGTGCCTGCCCGGGGTTCTCCTACAATGAGCAGTTCTTC	CACPGFSYNEQFF
TRBJ1-1	-	TRBV19	-	TGTGCCAGTTGGAGATCCTATGAAGCTTTCTTT	CASWRSYEAFF
TRBJ1-5	few	TRBV7-3	-	TGTGCCAGCAGCTTAACAGGAGGCAATCAGCCCCAGCATTTT	CASSLTGGNQPQHF
TRBJ1-1	few	TRBV5-1	-	TGCGCCAGCAGCTTGGATTACCTCGGGAACACTGAAGCTTTCTTT	CASSLDYLGNTEAFF
TRBJ1-2	-	TRBV4-1	TRBD1	TGCGCCAGCAGCCAATACACTCGGGACAGGGTTAACTATGGCTACACCTTC	CASSQYTRDRVNYGYTF
TRBJ2-1	-	TRBV2	-	TGTGCCAGCAGTGCACGGTTGGAGCAGTTCTTC	CASSARLEQFF
TRBJ2-3	-	TRBV5-1	TRBD1	TGCGCCAGCAGCTTGCCGGGACAGGACAGATCTAGCACAGATACGCAGTATTTT	CASSLPGQDRSSTDTQYF
TRBJ2-7	-	TRBV5-4	TRBD2	TGTGCCAGCAGCCCTGTGGCGGGGGGGACCTACGAGCAGTACTTC	CASSPVAGGTYEQYF
TRBJ1-5	-	TRBV19	TRBD1	TGTGCCAGTAGTGCTGGGACAGGGTCGTGGCAGCCCCAGCATTTT	CASSAGTGSWQPQHF
TRBJ2-1	few	TRBV28	-	TGTGCCAGCAGTTTATGGGGGAGGACGACAGGGGAGGGCAATGAGCAGTTCTTC	CASSLWGRTTGEGNEQFF
TRBJ1-3	few	TRBV30	-	TGTGCCTGGAGGGAGCGGGGCTCTGGAAACACCATATATTTT	CAWRERGSGNTIYF
TRBJ2-7	-	TRBV5-1	-	TGCGCCAGTGGAGTCAGTTTCTACGAGCAGTACTTC	CASGVSFYEQYF
TRBJ2-1	-	TRBV7-9	TRBD2	TGTGCCAGCAGCTGGACTAGCGACAATGAGCAGTTCTTC	CASSWTSDNEQFF
TRBJ1-5	-	TRBV6-5	-	TGTGCCAGCAGGGGTCAGGGTTATGGCAATCAGCCCCAGCATTTT	CASRGQGYGNQPQHF
TRBJ2-1	-	TRBV19	-	TGTGCCAGTAGTACCTCATGGTCCCGCGAAGCGGACTACAATGAGCAGTTCTTC	CASSTSWSREADYNEQFF
TRBJ1-4	-	TRBV5-5	-	TGTGCCAGCAGCTCGGACAGCCTTGCAACTAATGAAAAACTGTTTTTT	CASSSDSLATNEKLFF
TRBJ1-2	-	TRBV27	TRBD1	TGTGCCACCTCGGGACAGGGGGCGCATGGCTACACCTTC	CATSGQGAHGYTF
TRBJ2-7	-	TRBV19	TRBD1	TGTGCCAGTAGCCTCACAGGGGACTACGAGCAGTACTTC	CASSLTGDYEQYF
TRBJ1-3	-	TRBV6-5	TRBD1	TGTGCCAGCTCGACAGGGCGACCTGGAAACACCATATATTTT	CASSTGRPGNTIYF
TRBJ1-5	-	TRBV11-1	-	TGTGCCAGCAGCCTCGGACAGAACAATCAGCCCCAGCATTTT	CASSLGQNNQPQHF
TRBJ1-6	-	TRBV9	-	TGTGCCAGCAGCTACGGGGGGTTGGGTAATTCACCCCTCCACTTT	CASSYGGLGNSPLHF